This T cell receptor (beta chain) originates from a study of T cell repertoires in cytomegalovirus infection. Background on the study: Carrying CMV and the relevant HLA type showed in public TCR beta signatures.

TCRdb re-analysed the reads in MiXCR, keeping a single row per CDR3 protein. The sample contains roughly 320,000 distinct CDR3 sequences, around 9.6% of which appear only once. The CDR3 covers 10 residues. Trimming cost V 8 bases and J 3 bases, with 4 bases left between them. Germline V lookup: CDR1 MDHEN, CDR2 SYDVKM. The TCR was taken from a human donor in good health (CMV status not recorded). Some clones in this sample may be carry-over from other donors' samples. The chain couples TRBV28 to TRBJ2-5; the D is unclear. The sample was PBMCs. CDR3 protein: CASGKETQYF. CDR3 coding DNA: TGTGCCAGCGGAAAAGAGACCCAGTACTTC.